This is a list of T cell receptor beta chains from one sample in a study of cytomegalovirus exposure and HLA in healthy donors. Only in-frame clones appear in the TCRdb table, and some are missing; sequencing was by immunoSEQ multiplex PCR. The profile shows roughly 90,000 clones, 75% to 85% of them singletons. Sequencing was carried out using PBMCs. The receptors originated from a man in his thirties or forties in good health and CMV-seropositive. Each CDR3 is given with its conserved first and last residue. The D gene is left open where the match is weak. Size values are once, few and many counts, or a class for expanded clones, and some rows have none.

clone size,D gene,V gene,J gene,CDR3 protein,CDR3 DNA
NA,NA,TRBV5-1,TRBJ2-3,CASSLAGLQDTQYF,TGCGCCAGCAGCTTGGCGGGACTTCAGGATACGCAGTATTTT
NA,NA,TRBV6-5,TRBJ1-3,CASSIGQLSGNTIYF,TGTGCCAGCAGCATTGGACAGCTCTCTGGAAACACCATATATTTT
NA,TRBD1,TRBV11-1,TRBJ1-5,CASSRGTGSNQPQHF,TGTGCCAGCAGCCGAGGGACAGGGAGCAATCAGCCCCAGCATTTT
NA,TRBD1,TRBV11-2,TRBJ1-5,CASSLGGSGTALYQPQHF,TGTGCCAGCAGCTTAGGTGGTTCTGGGACAGCCCTCTATCAGCCCCAGCATTTT
NA,TRBD2,TRBV12-5,TRBJ2-1,CASGSSGRPNRTYNEQFF,TGTGCTAGTGGATCTAGCGGGAGGCCCAACCGAACCTACAATGAGCAGTTCTTC
NA,TRBD2,TRBV18,TRBJ2-1,CASSRAPGLAGDNEQFF,TGTGCCAGCTCTCGCGCACCGGGACTAGCGGGAGACAATGAGCAGTTCTTC
NA,TRBD1,TRBV27,TRBJ1-1,CAAARGTGGGTEAFF,TGTGCAGCAGCAAGGGGGACAGGGGGTGGCACTGAAGCTTTCTTT
NA,TRBD1,TRBV28,TRBJ1-4,CASSRSGGNEKLFF,TGTGCCAGCAGCCGCTCAGGGGGGAATGAAAAACTGTTTTTT
NA,NA,TRBV6-5,TRBJ2-1,CASSRRDNEQFF,TGTGCCAGCAGTCGGAGAGACAATGAGCAGTTCTTC
NA,NA,TRBV28,TRBJ1-5,CASSFREGRQRNQPQHF,TGTGCCAGCAGTTTTAGGGAGGGGAGGCAAAGGAATCAGCCCCAGCATTTT
NA,TRBD2,TRBV7-6,TRBJ2-1,CASSLGEGFYSYNEQFF,TGTGCCAGCAGCTTAGGGGAGGGTTTTTACTCCTACAATGAGCAGTTCTTC
NA,TRBD1,TRBV5-8,TRBJ2-1,CASALEAGQGAWYYNEQFF,TGTGCCAGCGCTTTGGAAGCGGGACAGGGGGCATGGTATTACAATGAGCAGTTCTTC
NA,NA,TRBV6-1,TRBJ2-1,CASSPTGDNEQFF,TGTGCCAGCAGCCCGACGGGTGACAATGAGCAGTTCTTC
NA,NA,TRBV21-1,TRBJ1-5,CASSKHRVFRNQPQHF,TGTGCCAGCAGCAAACACAGGGTCTTTAGGAATCAGCCCCAGCATTTT
once,NA,TRBV2,TRBJ2-1,CASSGGPHSYNEQFF,TGTGCCAGCAGTGGAGGGCCCCACTCGTACAATGAGCAGTTCTTC
NA,NA,TRBV7-9,TRBJ2-3,CASSLGRGTSTDTQYF,TGTGCCAGCAGCTTAGGTCGCGGGACCAGCACAGATACGCAGTATTTT
NA,NA,TRBV28,TRBJ2-5,CASGGLPGETQYF,TGTGCCAGCGGGGGACTCCCAGGAGAGACCCAGTACTTC
few,TRBD1,TRBV4-3,TRBJ1-1,CASSQGQGSSFFAEAFF,TGCGCCAGCAGCCAGGGACAGGGATCCTCTTTCTTCGCTGAAGCTTTCTTT
NA,TRBD1,TRBV5-1,TRBJ2-1,CASSDRVTEQFF,TGCGCCAGCAGCGACAGGGTAACTGAGCAGTTCTTC
NA,TRBD1,TRBV7-2,TRBJ1-6,CASSLQGYDSPLHF,TGTGCCAGCAGCCTACAGGGGTATGATTCACCCCTCCACTTT
NA,NA,TRBV2,TRBJ1-1,CASTRGEAFF,TGTGCCAGCACTCGAGGTGAAGCTTTCTTT
NA,TRBD1,TRBV30,TRBJ2-3,CAWMGFLGQAIPDTQYF,TGTGCCTGGATGGGCTTTCTTGGACAGGCCATTCCAGATACGCAGTATTTT
NA,TRBD2,TRBV15,TRBJ2-1,CATSRVPPRLAGENEQFF,TGTGCCACCAGCAGAGTCCCCCCGAGACTAGCGGGAGAGAATGAGCAGTTCTTC
NA,NA,TRBV14,TRBJ2-3,CASSPSTLKDTQYF,TGTGCCAGCAGCCCCTCGACTTTGAAGGATACGCAGTATTTT
NA,NA,TRBV7-2,TRBJ1-1,CASSPTGDTEAFF,TGTGCCAGCAGCCCCACCGGAGACACTGAAGCTTTCTTT
NA,TRBD1,TRBV7-2,TRBJ1-4,CASSPRTGTAEKLFF,TGTGCCAGCAGCCCTAGGACAGGAACGGCGGAAAAACTGTTTTTT
NA,NA,TRBV4-1,TRBJ2-3,CASSSTYDTQYF,TGCGCCAGCAGCTCGACATACGATACGCAGTATTTT
many,NA,TRBV4-3,TRBJ2-6,CASSQDRPQPGIGSGANVLTF,TGCGCCAGCAGCCAAGATAGGCCCCAACCAGGGATCGGCTCTGGGGCCAACGTCCTGACTTTC
NA,TRBD1,TRBV5-1,TRBJ2-7,CASSGTGFPYEQYF,TGCGCCAGCAGCGGGACAGGGTTCCCCTACGAGCAGTACTTC
NA,TRBD1,TRBV29-1,TRBJ1-5,CSGRDRGVTQPQHF,TGCAGCGGACGGGACAGGGGAGTCACTCAGCCCCAGCATTTT
NA,TRBD1,TRBV30,TRBJ2-5,CAWSSGGAETQYF,TGTGCCTGGAGCTCAGGGGGCGCGGAGACCCAGTACTTC
NA,NA,TRBV18,TRBJ2-3,CASSPQRDRASTDTQYF,TGTGCCAGCTCACCCCAAAGAGACAGAGCTAGCACAGATACGCAGTATTTT
NA,TRBD1,TRBV29-1,TRBJ2-7,CSVEAVQGAGYEQYF,TGCAGCGTTGAAGCCGTACAGGGGGCTGGATACGAGCAGTACTTC
NA,TRBD1,TRBV18,TRBJ2-3,CASSPRTGSTDTQYF,TGTGCCAGCTCACCAAGGACAGGGAGCACAGATACGCAGTATTTT
NA,TRBD2,TRBV10-3,TRBJ2-1,CAITPNQREGSNEQFF,TGTGCCATCACCCCCAATCAGCGGGAGGGATCTAATGAGCAGTTCTTC
NA,NA,TRBV27,TRBJ2-2,CASSFRDGELFF,TGTGCCAGCAGTTTCAGGGACGGGGAGCTGTTTTTT